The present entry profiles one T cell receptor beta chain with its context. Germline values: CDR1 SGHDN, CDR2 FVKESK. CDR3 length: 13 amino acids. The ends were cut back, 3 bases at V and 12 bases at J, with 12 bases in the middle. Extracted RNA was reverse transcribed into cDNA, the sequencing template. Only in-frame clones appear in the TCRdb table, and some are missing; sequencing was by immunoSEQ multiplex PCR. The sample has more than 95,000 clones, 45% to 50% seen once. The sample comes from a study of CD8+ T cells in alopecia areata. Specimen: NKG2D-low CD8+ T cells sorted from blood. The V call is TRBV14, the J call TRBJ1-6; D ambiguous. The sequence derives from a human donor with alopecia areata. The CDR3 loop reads CASSQSWNIPLHF. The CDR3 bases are TGTGCCAGCAGCCAGTCCTGGAACATACCCCTCCACTTT.